This T cell receptor (beta chain) was observed in a study of cytomegalovirus exposure and HLA in healthy donors. Researchers ran the PCR with 60 Vbeta and 13 Jbeta primers. Assay used: immunoSEQ multiplex PCR; TCRdb lists only in-frame clones, some missing. The specimen's table records more than 45,000 clones. The CDR3 consists of 17 residues. Germline-derived CDR1 and CDR2 are SGHRS and YFSETQ. Deletions cut 5 bases from V and 0 bases from J, with 21 bases between. The receptor comes from a woman aged 40 to 55 in good health and CMV-seronegative. This sequence joins TRBV5-1 and TRBJ2-7; a weak D match, TRBD1 (5 bases). Material for sequencing was PBMCs. For the CDR3, the DNA is TGCGCCAGCAGGGATGACATCAGGGATTCAAGCTCCTACGAGCAGTACTTC. This encodes CASRDDIRDSSSYEQYF.